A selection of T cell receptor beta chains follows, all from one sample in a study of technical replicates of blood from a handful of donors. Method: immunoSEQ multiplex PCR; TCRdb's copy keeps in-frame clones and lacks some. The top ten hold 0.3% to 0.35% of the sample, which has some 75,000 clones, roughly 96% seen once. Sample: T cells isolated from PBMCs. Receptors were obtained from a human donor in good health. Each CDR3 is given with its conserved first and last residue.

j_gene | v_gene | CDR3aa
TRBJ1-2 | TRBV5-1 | CASSLQNYGYTF
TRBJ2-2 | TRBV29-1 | CSVKVPGQGLVANTGELFF
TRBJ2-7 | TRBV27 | CASAIAGAYEQYF
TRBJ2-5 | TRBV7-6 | CASSFSPPTVQETQYF
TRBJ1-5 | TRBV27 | CASSYGTGVGQPQHF
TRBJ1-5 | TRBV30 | CAWSTDRLNQPQHF
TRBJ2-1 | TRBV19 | CASSMGLAEQFF
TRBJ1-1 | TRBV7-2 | CASSLMGENTEAFF
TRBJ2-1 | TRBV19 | CASSRQGAGAYNEQFF
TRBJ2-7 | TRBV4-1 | CASSQEKRTGWREQYF
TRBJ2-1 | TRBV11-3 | CASSLESGLPNEQFF
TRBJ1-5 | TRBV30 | CAWSVTGGNQPQHF
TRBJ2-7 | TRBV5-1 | CASSLAGLAGRPYEQYF